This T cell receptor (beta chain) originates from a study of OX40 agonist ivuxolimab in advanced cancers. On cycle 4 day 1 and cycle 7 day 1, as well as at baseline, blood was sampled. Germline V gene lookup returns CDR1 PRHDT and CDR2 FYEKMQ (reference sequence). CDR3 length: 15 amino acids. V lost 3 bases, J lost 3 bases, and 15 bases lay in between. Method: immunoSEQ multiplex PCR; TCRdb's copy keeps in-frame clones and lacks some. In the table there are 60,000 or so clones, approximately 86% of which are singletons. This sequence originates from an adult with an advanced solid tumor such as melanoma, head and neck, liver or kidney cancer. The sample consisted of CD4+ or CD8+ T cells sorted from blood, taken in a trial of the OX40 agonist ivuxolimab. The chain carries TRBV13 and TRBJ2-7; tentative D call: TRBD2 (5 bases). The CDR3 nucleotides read TGTGCCAGCAGCTTGACTCCGGGATCGGTCTACGAGCAGTACTTC. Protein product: CASSLTPGSVYEQYF.